The 23 T cell receptor beta chains below all came from one sample that was sequenced in a study of tumor and adjacent non-tumor tissue in lung cancer. TCRbeta libraries were built with three rounds of nested PCR, modified from ARM-PCR. TCRdb independently ran MiXCR on the multiplex PCR reads; one entry per CDR3 protein. The profile shows 65,000 to 90,000 distinct CDR3 sequences, over 75% of them singletons. No cell sorting was done before RNA was extracted from the tissue. Sequenced sample: lung tumor tissue. All receptors derive from a woman aged 45-65 years with non-small cell lung cancer.

In the case of this clonotype: A read error may produce the germline difference seen at one junction end. The V gene is TRBV6-2 or TRBV6-3, the J gene TRBJ2-7; 8 bases agree with TRBD1. The CDR3 is 14 residues long. Germline CDR1 MNHEY, CDR2 SVGEGT. CDR3: CASSLGQAFYEQYF. In DNA form, the CDR3 reads TGTGCCAGTAGTTTGGGACAGGCCTTCTACGAGCAGTACTTC.

There are a few counts of this clonotype. Germline is not matched at one junction end, which may reflect a read error. V is TRBV11-2 and J is TRBJ2-7; 9 positions match TRBD2. CDR3 size: 14 residues. Germline values: CDR1 SGHAT, CDR2 FQNNGV. CDR3 region: CASSSLAGVGGQHF. The CDR3 region has the DNA TGTGCCAGCAGCTCATTAGCGGGAGTAGGAGGGCAGCACTTC.

This clonotype was counted ten times or more. With a much larger clone just one base away, this may be a read error. The gene calls are TRBV6-2 or TRBV6-3 and TRBJ2-7, with D possibly TRBD2 on 6 matching bases. This CDR3 has 15 residues. V was cut by 7 bases and J by 0 bases, with 16 bases left in between. Germline CDR1 and CDR2: MNHEY and SVGEGT. Written as DNA, the CDR3 is TGTGCCAGCACCCCGGGCCTAGCGTGCTCCTACGAGCAGTACTTC. Its protein product is CASTPGLACSYEQYF.

This clonotype was observed a handful of times. The CDR3 reads CASGSWSLNTEAFF. CDR3 DNA sequence: TGTGCCAGTGGCTCGTGGTCCTTGAACACTGAAGCTTTCTTT. The chain has TRBV5-4 and TRBJ1-1; D is uncertain. This CDR3 has 14 amino acids. The germline V gene has CDR1 SGHNT and CDR2 YYREEE (reference sequence). The V end was cut by 8 bases, the J end by 0 bases, with 14 bases between.

In the case of this clonotype: A read error may account for a junction end that differs from germline. The chain carries TRBV11-1 and TRBJ2-7, with TRBD1 matching over 7 bases. Germline lookup yields CDR1 SGHAT and CDR2 FQDESV (reference sequence). The CDR3 has 14 amino acids. CDR3: CDSSHWDSFYERYF. The CDR3 nucleotides are TGTGACAGCAGCCACTGGGACAGCTTCTACGAGCGGTACTTC. Full variable domain (rest looked up from reference TRBV11-1 and TRBJ2-7): EAEVAQSPRYKITEKSQAVAFWCDPISGHATLYWYRQILGQGPELLVQFQDESVVDDSQLPKDRFSAERLKGVDSTLKIQPAELGDSAMYLCDSSHWDSFYERYFGPGTRLTVT.

Of note for this clonotype: Likely a read error: the CDR3 ends without its conserved phenylalanine or tryptophan. J is TRBJ2-1 and V is TRBV6-2 or TRBV6-3; D gene ambiguous. CDR1 and CDR2 (germline): MNHEY, SVGEGT. There are 12 residues in the CDR3. V gave up 7 bases and J gave up 5 bases, with 9 bases separating them. The CDR3 sequence is CASTKRNNEQFL. The CDR3 coding sequence is TGTGCCAGCACGAAACGCAACAATGAGCAGTTCTTA.

As to this clonotype: Germline is not matched at one junction end, which may reflect a read error. The chain recombines TRBV6-1 with TRBJ2-5, with D possibly being TRBD1 (6 bases). The germline gives CDR1 MNHNS, CDR2 SASEGT. The CDR3 consists of 13 residues. CDR3 loop: CVSKQGGGETQYF. As DNA, the CDR3 is TGTGTCAGCAAACAGGGTGGCGGGGAGACCCAGTACTTC.

This clonotype turned up a few times. The rearrangement links TRBV28 to TRBJ2-7; 8 nucleotides line up with TRBD1. This CDR3 is built from 16 residues. V was pared by 8 bases and J by 3 bases, with 15 bases of the junction left unmatched. CDR1 is MDHEN, CDR2 SYDVKM, per germline. The CDR3 DNA sequence: TGTGCCAGCCGTTCGATCGACAGGGGAGATGACTACGAGCAGTACTTC. It is translated as CASRSIDRGDDYEQYF. The full variable domain, with the rest looked up from reference TRBV28 and TRBJ2-7, is DVKVTQSSRYLVKRTGEKVFLECVQDMDHENMFWYRQDPGLGLRLIYFSYDVKMKEKGDIPEGYSVSREKKERFSLILESASTNQTSMYLCASRSIDRGDDYEQYFGPGTRLTVT.

Concerning this clonotype itself: An end of the junction does not agree with germline; a read error may underlie this. This chain uses TRBV20-1 with TRBJ2-7; a possible D gene is TRBD2 (6 bases). The germline CDR1 and CDR2 sequences are DFQATT and SNEGSKA (reference sequence). The CDR3 has 14 amino acids. The CDR3 sequence is CSALTGAETYEQYF. The CDR3 DNA follows: TGCAGTGCCCTGACGGGAGCAGAAACCTACGAGCAGTATTTC.

About this clonotype itself: This may be a read error: a much more frequent sequence differs by one nucleotide. J is TRBJ2-1 and V is TRBV5-1; 7 positions match TRBD2. This CDR3 is 14 amino acids long. CDR1 and CDR2 from the germline V gene are SGHRS and YFSETQ. CDR3 nucleotide sequence: TGCGCCAGCAGCTTACGCGGGAGCGTCGATGAGCTGTTCTTC. Protein: CASSLRGSVDELFF.

V and J are TRBV11-1 and TRBJ1-3; D perhaps matches TRBD1 (5 bases). CDR1 is SGHAT and CDR2 is FQDESV in the germline V gene (reference sequence). This CDR3 comprises 16 residues. The ends were cut back, 5 bases at V and 3 bases at J, with 17 bases in the middle. CDR3 amino acids: CASSIDRVQGGNTIYF. In DNA form, the CDR3 reads TGTGCCAGCAGCATCGACCGGGTCCAGGGTGGAAACACCATATATTTT. The full variable domain, rest sourced from reference TRBV11-1 and TRBJ1-3, is EAEVAQSPRYKITEKSQAVAFWCDPISGHATLYWYRQILGQGPELLVQFQDESVVDDSQLPKDRFSAERLKGVDSTLKIQPAELGDSAMYLCASSIDRVQGGNTIYFGEGSWLTVV.

As for this clonotype: In this CDR3 the conserved last residue, phenylalanine or tryptophan, is missing, so a read error is likely. This sequence joins TRBV28 and TRBJ2-2, with D tentatively TRBD2 (5 bases). CDR3 size: 11 residues. Germline V gene data show CDR1 as MDHEN and CDR2 as SYDVKM. In nucleotides, the CDR3 is TGTGCCATCGGGTACATCGGGGAACTGTTTCTC. Its protein product is CAIGYIGELFL.

The chain employs TRBV6-2 or TRBV6-3 and TRBJ1-5; D unclear. CDR1 is MNHEY, CDR2 SVGEGT, per germline. Trimming removed 4 bases at V and 4 bases at J, with 29 bases between. This CDR3 spans 20 amino acids. CDR3 region: CASSFESLIYVSGLNQPQHF. The CDR3 bases are TGTGCCAGCAGTTTCGAATCTCTGATATATGTCAGCGGTCTTAATCAGCCCCAGCATTTT.

As regards this clonotype: Relative to the germline gene, one junction end is altered; a read error may explain this. CDR3 region: CARSQERGANSPLHF. The CDR3 coding sequence is TGTGCCAGGAGCCAAGAGCGGGGGGCAAATTCACCCCTCCACTTT. This sequence joins TRBV4-3 and TRBJ1-6; perhaps TRBD1 as D (6 bases). The CDR3 covers 15 residues. CDR1 and CDR2 from the germline V gene are LGHNA and YSLEER.

Regarding this clonotype: Mismatch with germline at one junction end may stem from a read error. V and J are TRBV11-2 and TRBJ2-7, with D unresolved. Germline V gene data show CDR1 as SGHAT and CDR2 as FQNNGV. CDR3 length: 15 residues. The CDR3 sequence: CASRLSPSPFYKQYF. Written as DNA, the CDR3 is TGTGCCAGCAGATTATCTCCGAGTCCCTTCTACAAGCAGTACTTC.

As for this clonotype: A read error is likely, as this CDR3 ends without the conserved phenylalanine or tryptophan. The chain combines TRBV6-2 or TRBV6-3 with TRBJ2-3; D might be TRBD2 (6 bases). The CDR3 sequence is 13 residues long. CDR1 and CDR2 from the germline V gene are MNHEY and SVGEGT. The CDR3 region is CANSYSEGSAQYL. Written as DNA, the CDR3 is TGTGCCAACAGTTACTCGGAGGGTTCGGCGCAGTATTTA.

A word on this clonotype: One end of the junction fails to match germline, which may point to a read error. The chain is built from TRBV4-1 and TRBJ2-7; perhaps TRBD2 as D (6 bases). Germline CDR1 is MGHRA and CDR2 is YSYEKL. The CDR3 spans 15 residues. The CDR3 region is CASSQDAGSSYEQYF. In DNA form, the CDR3 reads TGCGCCAGCAGCCAAGATGCCGGGAGCTCCTACGAGCAATACTTC.

In regard to this clonotype: At one of its ends the junction is not consistent with the germline gene, which may arise from a read error. The J gene is TRBJ2-7, the V gene TRBV5-4, with D uncertain. Per the germline V gene, CDR1 is SGHNT and CDR2 is YYREEE (reference sequence). The CDR3 is 13 amino acids. CDR3 protein: CTSSSTDSYEQYF. DNA of the CDR3: TGTACCAGCAGCTCAACAGATTCCTACGAGCAGTATTTC.

In the case of this clonotype: Compared with germline, one end of the junction differs, possibly owing to a read error. The J gene is TRBJ2-6, the V gene TRBV20-1; D is possibly TRBD1 (6 bases). The CDR3 is 16 amino acids. The germline CDR1 and CDR2 sequences are DFQATT and SNEGSKA (reference sequence). The CDR3 DNA follows: TGCAGTGCGGGTTGGGACACCAAGTCTGGGGCCAACCTCCTGACTTTC. Protein sequence: CSAGWDTKSGANLLTF.

By share, this clonotype ranks as large. The chain employs TRBV20-1 and TRBJ2-1, with 11 bases that match TRBD2. The CDR3 is made up of 15 amino acids. After removal of 1 base from V and 9 bases from J, the junction contained 8 bases not matched to a gene. The germline CDR1 and CDR2 sequences are DFQATT and SNEGSKA (reference sequence). CDR3 protein: CSARATSGRWGEQFF. DNA for the CDR3: TGCAGTGCTAGAGCCACTAGCGGGAGATGGGGTGAGCAGTTCTTC.

This clonotype was seen once. The germline gene is not matched at one end of the junction; a read error may be the cause. The chain joins TRBV20-1 to TRBJ2-3, with TRBD2 matching over 14 bases. The CDR3 spans 21 residues. The germline gives CDR1 DFQATT, CDR2 SNEGSKA (reference sequence). The CDR3 reads CSARQPWPGTSGRWGTETQYF. CDR3 sequence (DNA): TGCAGTGCTAGACAACCCTGGCCCGGGACTAGCGGGAGATGGGGCACAGAAACGCAGTATTTT.

Note on this clonotype: One end of the junction fails to match germline, which may point to a read error. This chain connects TRBV20-1 to TRBJ2-3; D gene unclear. The V gene's germline CDR1 is DFQATT and CDR2 SNEGSKA (reference sequence). The CDR3 sequence is 15 residues long. The CDR3 DNA reads as TGCAGTGCTACCCCTGAGGTGAACGGACCAGATAAGCAGTATTTT. Amino acids: CSATPEVNGPDKQYF.

The V and J genes are TRBV6-2 or TRBV6-3 and TRBJ1-1; the D gene is possibly TRBD1 (6 bases). Germline CDR1 is MNHEY and CDR2 is SVGEGT. The CDR3 loop spans 13 amino acids. The V gene lost 10 bases and the J gene lost 7 bases, with 19 bases spanning the gap. The CDR3 coding sequence is TGTGCCATCAAACACAGGGTTTTCGGTGAAGCTTTCTTT. As protein: CAIKHRVFGEAFF.